Below are 13 T cell receptor beta chains sequenced from a single sample in a study of T cell repertoires in cytomegalovirus infection (dated by TCRdb to about 2019). Sequenced on an Illumina HiSeq 1500. TCRdb handled the public reads itself, with Q25 trimming in fastp and clone calling in MiXCR, and kept productive beta chains. Duplicate CDR3 protein sequences are folded into a single record with the most common DNA and genes. Within this sample are some 100,000 distinct CDR3 sequences, with under 30% of them counted one time only. The top ten hold about 81% of the sample. Their specific antigens are unknown. The sample's treatment or condition label, decoded: in vitro stimulation with specific CMV peptide epitopes to enrich CMV-specific T cells. The sample here was CD8+ T cells from cultured PBMCs, taken from culture after CMV antigen stimulation. All receptors derive from a human donor in good health (CMV status not recorded). Some clones in this sample may be carry-over from other donors' samples.

This clonotype was recorded at least ten times. V usage is TRBV7-8 and J usage is TRBJ2-3, with 7 bases identical to TRBD2. The J segment lost 1 base and the V segment lost 5 bases, leaving 9 bases of the junction unmatched. Germline V gene sequence: CDR1 SGHVS, CDR2 FQNEAQ. The CDR3 spans 16 residues. CDR3 in amino acids: CASSTYASGGTDTQYF. CDR3 DNA sequence: TGTGCCAGCAGCACCTACGCCAGCGGGGGCACAGATACGCAGTATTTT.

In its sample, this clonotype was seen many times. The chain has TRBV27 and TRBJ1-1; D not certain. V lost 5 bases to trimming and J lost 1 base, with 8 bases between them. Germline CDR1 and CDR2: MNHEY and SMNVEV (reference sequence). The CDR3 spans 13 residues. The CDR3, as DNA: TGTGCCAGCAGTCCAACATGGAACACTGAAGCTTTCTTT. Translated: CASSPTWNTEAFF.

In its sample, this clonotype was seen a few times. The V and J genes are TRBV12-5 and TRBJ1-1; D might be TRBD1 (6 bases). The germline CDR1 and CDR2 sequences are LGHNT and FRNRAP. Trimming took 2 bases from V and 7 from J, leaving 14 bases between them. CDR3 size: 14 residues. CDR3 residues: CASGLSGAKGEAFF. The CDR3 DNA sequence: TGTGCTAGTGGTTTGTCAGGGGCCAAAGGTGAAGCTTTCTTT. The full variable domain, in which reference TRBV12-5 and TRBJ1-1 provide the parts outside the CDR3, is DARVTQTPRHKVTEMGQEVTMRCQPILGHNTVFWYRQTMMQGLELLAYFRNRAPLDDSGMPKDRFSAEMPDATLATLKIQPSEPRDSAVYFCASGLSGAKGEAFFGQGTRLTVV.

The chain employs TRBV2 and TRBJ2-7; D is perhaps TRBD2 (6 bases). The ends were cut back, 6 bases at V and 4 bases at J, with 10 bases in the middle. The CDR3 consists of 12 residues. CDR1 SNHLY and CDR2 FYNNEI come from the germline V gene. CDR3 region: CASSVGGYEQYF. The CDR3 DNA follows: TGTGCCAGCAGCGTTGGGGGGTACGAGCAGTACTTC.

This chain uses TRBV7-9 with TRBJ1-2; tentatively, D is TRBD1 (5 bases). CDR3 size: 13 residues. Per germline, CDR1 SEHNR and CDR2 FQNEAQ (reference sequence). The V and J ends lost 4 bases and 6 bases respectively, with 12 bases between them. CDR3 in amino acids: CASSSGGMDGYTF. In DNA form, the CDR3 reads TGTGCCAGCAGCTCTGGGGGTATGGATGGCTACACCTTC. The entire variable domain, with the rest obtained from reference TRBV7-9 and TRBJ1-2, is as follows: DTGVSQNPRHKITKRGQNVTFRCDPISEHNRLYWYRQTLGQGPEFLTYFQNEAQLEKSRLLSDRFSAERPKGSFSTLEIQRTEQGDSAMYLCASSSGGMDGYTFGSGTRLTVV.

In its sample, this clonotype was seen a few times. The V call is TRBV2, the J call TRBJ2-1; TRBD2 might be the D (7 bases). Trimming left V 6 bases short and J 3 bases short, with 15 bases between. CDR3 length equals 15 residues. Germline V CDR1 and CDR2: SNHLY, FYNNEI. The CDR3 DNA reads as TGTGCCAGCAGGCTATCGGGGGGCGGCTACAATGAGCAGTTCTTC. Translating it yields CASRLSGGGYNEQFF. Looking up the rest from reference TRBV2 and TRBJ2-1 gives the full variable domain: EPEVTQTPSHQVTQMGQEVILRCVPISNHLYFYWYRQILGQKVEFLVSFYNNEISEKSEIFDDQFSVERPDGSNFTLKIRSTKLEDSAMYFCASRLSGGGYNEQFFGPGTRLTVL.

This clonotype was seen a handful of times. This chain links TRBV6-1 with TRBJ1-4, with D possibly being TRBD1 (6 bases). From germline, CDR1 is MNHNS and CDR2 SASEGT. CDR3 size: 14 residues. V lost 3 bases and J lost 6, with 11 bases in between. The CDR3 DNA reads as TGTGCCAGCAGTGAGGCAGGGGCATATGAAAAACTGTTTTTT. Its translation is CASSEAGAYEKLFF.

This clonotype was picked up a small number of times. Sequence at one end of the junction differs from germline and may be a read error. DNA for the CDR3: TGTGCCAGCACTGAAATTCGGACAGGAGCCTATGGCTACACCTTC. Translated: CASTEIRTGAYGYTF. J is TRBJ1-2 and V is TRBV2, with 7 bases aligning to TRBD1. CDR3 size: 15 residues. Germline lookup yields CDR1 SNHLY and CDR2 FYNNEI.

A few counts support this clonotype. V and J are TRBV4-1 and TRBJ2-1, with TRBD1 as a possible D gene (6 bases). Trimming shortened V by 2 bases and J by 7 bases, and 9 bases separated the two germline ends. CDR1 MGHRA and CDR2 YSYEKL come from the germline V gene. The CDR3 has 13 amino acids. DNA of the CDR3: TGCGCCAGCAGCCAAACAGGGCCGAATGAGCAGTTCTTC. Its protein product is CASSQTGPNEQFF.

This clonotype was counted at least ten times. CDR3 DNA sequence: TGTGCCAGCAGTTCTCTGGACAGGGGGCTTTATGAGCAGTTCTTC. Protein product: CASSSLDRGLYEQFF. The chain has TRBV2 and TRBJ2-1, with 11 bases identical to TRBD1. Germline CDR1 and CDR2: SNHLY and FYNNEI. The V segment lost 5 bases and the J segment 8 bases; nucleotides outside the gene matches: 8. This CDR3 contains 15 residues.

This clonotype was observed many times. The V call is TRBV4-1, the J call TRBJ1-5; TRBD1 is a possible D gene (6 bases). V gave up 1 base and J gave up 0 bases, with 13 bases separating them. The CDR3 has 17 amino acids. Germline loops: CDR1 MGHRA, CDR2 YSYEKL. CDR3 sequence: CASSQATSGASNQPQHF. CDR3 nucleotide sequence: TGCGCCAGCAGCCAAGCAACCTCAGGGGCTAGCAATCAGCCCCAGCATTTT.

This clonotype was seen at least ten times. V gene TRBV5-1 combines with J gene TRBJ1-1, with TRBD1 identical over 8 bases. The germline gives CDR1 SGHRS, CDR2 YFSETQ. V shed 1 base and J 1 base; nucleotides not matched to a gene: 3. The CDR3 runs 15 residues. CDR3 residues: CASSLRGTGNTEAFF. CDR3 nucleotide sequence: TGCGCCAGCAGCTTGCGGGGGACAGGGAACACTGAAGCTTTCTTT.

This chain joins TRBV7-6 and TRBJ1-4, with TRBD1 matching over 7 bases. This CDR3 has 14 residues. Germline CDR1 SGHVS, CDR2 FNYEAQ. The junction had 3 bases not matched to a gene; V was cut back by 5 bases and J by 3 bases. CDR3 residues: CASSRTGPNEKLFF. DNA of the CDR3: TGTGCCAGCAGCCGGACAGGTCCTAATGAAAAACTGTTTTTT.